This T cell receptor beta chain was identified in a study of beta chain features in type 1 diabetes. Notes on the study in general: Fewer junction insertions and more nucleotide deletions appeared in type 1 diabetes patients. A potential influence of HLA type upon TCRB rearrangement remained unresolved herein. Any PCR bias toward short templates would affect both groups alike. When Type 1 diabetes patients were examined, their TCRB CDR3s proved moderately but significantly shorter in all four CD4+ subsets.

Comments on this clone: Its antigen is as yet unknown.

The CDR3 extends over 16 amino acids. V dropped 6 bases and J dropped 2 bases, with 18 bases sitting between them. Germline V gene sequence: CDR1 MDHEN, CDR2 SYDVKM. The whole isolated RNA underwent reverse transcription, so sequencing captured expressed TCRB transcripts. Clones were read by immunoSEQ multiplex PCR, and TCRdb kept only the in-frame ones, dropping some. In the table there are approximately 170,000 clones, more than 60% of which are singletons. Naive, central memory, regulatory and stem cell-like memory cells within the CD4+ compartment were sorted using CD45RO/CCR7/CD25/CD127/CD95/CD27.

Sequencing was carried out using naive CD4+ T cells from blood. The chain carries TRBV28 and TRBJ2-3; D gene unclear. This clonotype was sampled from a man aged 25-40 years with type 1 diabetes. The CDR3 loop reads CASRSTGRVNTDTQYF. CDR3 nucleotides: TGTGCCAGCAGATCGACCGGTAGGGTTAACACAGATACGCAGTATTTT.